Shown below are 17 T cell receptor beta chains from a single sample sequenced in a study of blood T cell repertoires in COVID-19. Profiling relied on immunoSEQ multiplex PCR, and the TCRdb table lists in-frame clones only, not all of them. Of roughly 250,000 clones in the sample, 88% are singletons; the top ten hold approximately 3%. The sequencing input was PBMCs or T cells enriched from blood (not recorded which). The receptors derive from a woman in her 50s who had recovered from COVID-19.

V usage is TRBV7-3 and J usage is TRBJ1-1, with TRBD1 as a possible D gene (6 bases). Trimming cost V 3 bases and J 5 bases, with 10 bases left between them. The germline gives CDR1 SGHTA, CDR2 FQGTGA. The CDR3 is made up of 13 amino acids. The CDR3 spells CASSFQGGTEAFF. The CDR3 nucleotides are TGTGCCAGCAGCTTCCAAGGGGGTACTGAAGCTTTCTTT. Filled out from reference TRBV7-3 and TRBJ1-1, the complete variable domain reads GAGVSQTPSNKVTEKGKYVELRCDPISGHTALYWYRQSLGQGPEFLIYFQGTGAADDSGLPNDRFFAVRPEGSVSTLKIQRTERGDSAVYLCASSFQGGTEAFFGQGTRLTVV.

The chain has TRBV18 and TRBJ2-1, with TRBD1 identical over 8 bases. Unmatched junction bases numbered 7, after V lost 6 bases and J lost 0 bases. The CDR3 extends over 16 amino acids. Germline assignment: CDR1 KGHSH and CDR2 LQKENI. In DNA form, the CDR3 reads TGTGCCAGCTCTCTACGACAGGGGAGCTCCTACAATGAGCAGTTCTTC. This gives the protein CASSLRQGSSYNEQFF.

The rearrangement uses TRBV5-6 and TRBJ1-6; D not resolved. The V end was cut by 4 bases, the J end by 0 bases, with 14 bases between. The CDR3 has 17 amino acids. The germline V gene has CDR1 SGHDT and CDR2 YYEEEE. CDR3 in amino acids: CASSRWRASSYNSPLHF. The CDR3 DNA is TGTGCCAGCAGCCGATGGCGGGCGAGCTCCTATAATTCACCCCTCCACTTT. Together with reference TRBV5-6 and TRBJ1-6, the CDR3 gives the full variable domain: DAGVTQSPTHLIKTRGQQVTLRCSPKSGHDTVSWYQQALGQGPQFIFQYYEEEERQRGNFPDRFSGHQFPNYSSELNVNALLLGDSALYLCASSRWRASSYNSPLHFGNGTRLTVT.

This clone was observed a single time. The chain joins TRBV7-3 to TRBJ2-5, with D unclear. Deletions cut 0 bases from V and 5 bases from J, with 7 bases between. The germline gives CDR1 SGHTA, CDR2 FQGTGA. The CDR3 is made up of 13 amino acids. CDR3 in amino acids: CASSLTSAETQYF. The DNA for the CDR3 is TGTGCCAGCAGCTTAACTAGTGCTGAGACCCAGTACTTC.

This clone was picked up a small number of times. The chain combines TRBV11-2 with TRBJ2-2, with 8 bases fitting TRBD2. V lost 8 bases and J lost 5; bases outside the gene matches: 16. The CDR3 loop spans 17 amino acids. Germline loops: CDR1 SGHAT, CDR2 FQNNGV. The CDR3 loop is CASQLLGRAGDTGELFF. The CDR3 bases are TGTGCCAGCCAACTATTAGGGAGAGCGGGAGATACCGGGGAGCTGTTTTTT.

The chain has TRBV7-2 and TRBJ1-1; no clear D. Between the trimmed V and J ends, which lost 0 bases and 3 bases, there was a span of 11 bases. Germline-derived CDR1 and CDR2 are SGHTA and FQGNSA. This CDR3 region has 15 residues. The CDR3 loop is CASSLALSGDTEAFF. The CDR3 region has the DNA TGTGCCAGCAGCTTAGCGCTCTCCGGGGACACTGAAGCTTTCTTT.

This clone was seen ten or more times. The chain employs TRBV7-3 and TRBJ2-7; a weak D match, TRBD2 (6 bases). Per the germline V gene, CDR1 is SGHTA and CDR2 is FQGTGA. The CDR3 spans 14 residues. The V and J ends lost 2 bases and 5 bases respectively, with 13 bases between them. Here the CDR3 reads CASSLAAGNHEQYF. The CDR3 DNA is TGTGCCAGCAGCTTAGCTGCGGGGAACCACGAGCAGTACTTC.

This sequence joins TRBV3-1 (or the pseudogene TRBV3-2) and TRBJ1-2, with TRBD1 matching 8 bases. V lost 4 bases to trimming and J lost 2 bases; unmatched junction nucleotides: 9. Looked up from germline, CDR1 is LGHDT and CDR2 is YNNKEL (reference sequence). The CDR3 has 16 residues. The CDR3 DNA sequence: TGTGCCAGCAGCCCCCAGCAGGGGGCAGGAAACTATGGCTACACCTTC. Its translation: CASSPQQGAGNYGYTF.

The chain combines TRBV18 with TRBJ1-2; 12 nucleotides line up with TRBD1. Germline CDR1 is KGHSH and CDR2 is LQKENI. J was trimmed by 4 bases and V by 3 bases; bases with no gene match: 3. The CDR3 runs to 15 residues. CDR3 residues: CASSPGTGGIYGYTF. CDR3 coding DNA: TGTGCCAGCTCACCTGGGACAGGGGGCATCTATGGCTACACCTTC.

The V gene is TRBV3-1 (or the pseudogene TRBV3-2), the J gene TRBJ1-5, with D possibly matching TRBD1 (6 bases). CDR3 size: 14 residues. V shed 1 base and J shed 7 bases, with 11 bases lying between them. The germline gives CDR1 LGHDT, CDR2 YNNKEL (reference sequence). CDR3: CASSQASRGQPQHF. Here the CDR3 DNA reads TGTGCCAGCAGCCAAGCCAGCAGGGGACAGCCCCAGCATTTT.

This chain links TRBV27 with TRBJ2-3; TRBD1 agrees at 8 bases. This CDR3 has 15 amino acids. CDR1 and CDR2 (germline): MNHEY, SMNVEV (reference sequence). The junction had 7 bases not matched to a gene; V was cut back by 6 bases and J by 2 bases. The CDR3 region is CASRPWTGHTDTQYF. CDR3 coding DNA: TGTGCCAGCAGACCATGGACAGGGCACACAGATACGCAGTATTTT.

The chain links TRBV6-2 or TRBV6-3 to TRBJ2-1; D uncertain. CDR3 size: 13 residues. Germline CDR1 MNHEY, CDR2 SVGEGT. V lost 2 bases, J lost 4 bases, and 6 bases lay in between. CDR3 residues: CASSYDWYNEQFF. DNA for the CDR3: TGTGCCAGCAGTTACGACTGGTACAATGAGCAGTTCTTC.

The CDR3: CASSQGGLSGWGETQYF. The CDR3 coding sequence is TGTGCCAGCAGCCAAGGGGGGTTGAGCGGGTGGGGAGAGACCCAGTACTTC. The rearrangement joins TRBV4-2 to TRBJ2-5, with D possibly matching TRBD2 (6 bases). Per germline, CDR1 LGHNA and CDR2 YNFKEQ. Trimming removed 1 base from V and 4 bases from J, with 19 bases in between. The CDR3 has 17 amino acids.

The chain links TRBV9 to TRBJ2-1; TRBD1 matches 8 bases. This CDR3 region has 15 residues. The V gene's germline CDR1 is SGDLS and CDR2 YYNGEE. Trimming cost V 6 bases and J 5 bases; bases outside gene matches: 10. The CDR3 bases are TGTGCCAGCACCTACGGACAGGGAGGCCACAATGAGCAGTTCTTC. Residues: CASTYGQGGHNEQFF.

The gene calls are TRBV27 and TRBJ2-7; TRBD1 is a possible D gene (5 bases). Trimming pared 9 bases from V and 0 bases from J, leaving 12 bases between. The germline CDR1 and CDR2 sequences are MNHEY and SMNVEV (reference sequence). The CDR3 consists of 13 residues. The CDR3 loop reads CARKTENSYEQYF. The CDR3 DNA is TGTGCCAGAAAGACAGAAAACTCCTACGAGCAGTACTTC.

This sequence joins TRBV9 and TRBJ2-3; 10 bases agree with TRBD1. Germline V gene data show CDR1 as SGDLS and CDR2 as YYNGEE. J lost 5 bases, V lost 4 bases, and 16 bases had no gene match. CDR3 length: 18 amino acids. Here the CDR3 DNA reads TGTGCCAGCAGCCCGACCGGGACAGGGGCTGTTGCTGTAGATACGCAGTATTTT. Its translation: CASSPTGTGAVAVDTQYF.

This chain uses TRBV7-8 with TRBJ2-2; perhaps TRBD1 as D (6 bases). The CDR3 contains 18 residues. V dropped 4 bases and J dropped 1 base, with 19 bases sitting between them. CDR1 SGHVS and CDR2 FQNEAQ come from the germline V gene. In nucleotides, the CDR3 is TGTGCCAGCAGCTCAACCCGGTTGACCAGGGGGAACACCGGGGAGCTGTTTTTT. As protein: CASSSTRLTRGNTGELFF.